Presented here are 8 T cell receptor beta chains from one specimen sequenced in a study of blood T cell repertoires in COVID-19. Using immunoSEQ multiplex PCR, the repertoire was profiled, and TCRdb retains in-frame clones only, with some absent. The table includes roughly 230,000 clones, about 80% detected once. The specimen was peripheral blood. The receptor source for this set is a man in his fifties or sixties with active or convalescent COVID-19.

The chain combines TRBV11-2 with TRBJ1-4; TRBD1 agrees at 7 bases. CDR3 length: 16 residues. Germline CDR1 is SGHAT and CDR2 is FQNNGV. The junction had 12 bases not matched to a gene; V was cut back by 3 bases and J by 8 bases. The CDR3 sequence: CASSLSLPDRNEKLFF. DNA of the CDR3: TGTGCCAGCAGCTTGAGCTTACCGGACAGGAACGAAAAACTGTTTTTT.

The V and J genes are TRBV6-5 and TRBJ1-1; unclear D gene. The V gene's germline CDR1 is MNHEY and CDR2 SVGAGI. Trimming shortened V by 4 bases and J by 0 bases, and 6 bases separated the two germline ends. The CDR3 length is 13 residues. The CDR3 protein is CASSLTLNTEAFF. As DNA, the CDR3 is TGTGCCAGCAGTTTAACACTGAACACTGAAGCTTTCTTT.

For this clone: A junction boundary mismatches the germline segment, possibly from a read error. The CDR3 DNA is TGTGCCCGCAGCGAGGGGGGGGTACCGACCTATAATTCACCCCTCCACTTT. Its translation: CARSEGGVPTYNSPLHF. This sequence joins TRBV9 and TRBJ1-6; TRBD1 is a possible D gene (6 bases). The CDR3 totals 17 residues. Germline V gene sequence: CDR1 SGDLS, CDR2 YYNGEE.

V usage is TRBV6-2 or TRBV6-3 and J usage is TRBJ1-5; 8 nucleotides agree with TRBD1. V dropped 5 bases and J dropped 0; count of bases not matched to a gene: 15. The germline CDR1 and CDR2 sequences are MNHEY and SVGEGT. CDR3 length equals 19 residues. The CDR3 DNA sequence: TGTGCCAGCAGTCATCGTAAGAGGACAGGGACTTATAGCAATCAGCCCCAGCATTTT. It is translated as CASSHRKRTGTYSNQPQHF.

The chain uses TRBV28 and TRBJ1-1; D not resolved. Per the germline V gene, CDR1 is MDHEN and CDR2 is SYDVKM. The CDR3 extends over 14 amino acids. V lost 5 bases and J lost 4, with 14 bases in between. DNA of the CDR3: TGTGCCAGCAGTCCCGGGGATGGCGCCACTGAAGCTTTCTTT. Translation: CASSPGDGATEAFF.

The rearrangement links TRBV30 to TRBJ1-1; 7 bases line up with TRBD1. J lost 3 bases, V lost 0 bases, and 1 base had no gene match. The CDR3 contains 13 residues. Germline CDR1 and CDR2: GTSNPN and SVGIG (reference sequence). The CDR3 DNA reads TGTGCCTGGAGTGTTGACAGGGACACTGAAGCTTTCTTT. This codes for CAWSVDRDTEAFF.

The chain is built from TRBV5-5 and TRBJ2-7; 7 nucleotides line up with TRBD1. Germline V gene sequence: CDR1 SGHKS, CDR2 YYEKEE (reference sequence). The CDR3 is 15 amino acids. V dropped 1 base and J dropped 3; count of bases not matched to a gene: 7. The CDR3 spells CASSLLPGQIYEQYF. In DNA form, the CDR3 reads TGTGCCAGCAGCTTGCTTCCGGGACAGATCTACGAGCAGTACTTC. Based on the CDR3 plus reference TRBV5-5 and TRBJ2-7, the full variable domain is DAGVTQSPTHLIKTRGQQVTLRCSPISGHKSVSWYQQVLGQGPQFIFQYYEKEERGRGNFPDRFSARQFPNYSSELNVNALLLGDSALYLCASSLLPGQIYEQYFGPGTRLTVT.

V usage is TRBV5-1 and J usage is TRBJ1-5; D is unresolved. The V gene lost 3 bases and the J gene lost 1 base, with 11 bases spanning the gap. CDR1 and CDR2 (germline): SGHRS, YFSETQ. There are 15 residues in the CDR3. In DNA form, the CDR3 reads TGCGCCAGCAGCTCCGACGGACTCAGCAATCAGCCCCAGCATTTT. Translating gives CASSSDGLSNQPQHF. The entire variable domain, with the rest obtained from reference TRBV5-1 and TRBJ1-5, is as follows: KAGVTQTPRYLIKTRGQQVTLSCSPISGHRSVSWYQQTPGQGLQFLFEYFSETQRNKGNFPGRFSGRQFSNSRSEMNVSTLELGDSALYLCASSSDGLSNQPQHFGDGTRLSIL.